This T cell receptor beta chain was recovered during a study of T cells in localized non-small cell lung cancer (TCRdb year 2020). For the wider study: The study analyzed T cell repertoires of 200 to 250 early-stage NSCLC patients, comparing tumors and uninvolved tumor-adjacent lungs. Of the NSCLC patients, 120 to 150 were male and approximately 110 were female, and the mean age was approximately 66 years. The cohort comprised 200 to 300 treatment-naïve NSCLC patients with resected, localized lung tumors.

TCR beta CDR3 regions were sequenced from DNA using the immunoSEQ Assay. In the source study's methods: To compute T cell density, TCR beta template counts were normalized to usable DNA, which was estimated by amplifying housekeeping genes. Richness was estimated using the preseqR package, with extrapolation to 400,000 templates for PBMC samples and to 120,000 templates for tissue samples. Clonality was taken to be one minus Pielou's evenness. Tissue-enriched TCRs were identified by differential abundance testing using productive amino-acid clonotypes, minimum total count 5 and alpha 0.1. The Jaccard Index and the Morisita Overlap Index were used to measure how much the repertoires overlapped between compartments. TCR beta CDR3s were clustered by GLIPH together with public tetramer-defined viral CDR3s, and at least three viral sequences plus V-gene enrichment were required for viral motifs. Imported from immuneACCESS, the table was reduced by TCRdb to in-frame sequences with V and J called. These copies leave out some clones; in studies compared against another copy, an unresolved V gene accounts for under half, and the cause of the remainder is not known. V and J calls and clone size follow that table, whereas D and trimming were derived from the DNA. The sample contains about 60,000 clones, 90% of them found a single time. Together, the top ten hold almost 2% of the sample.

At diagnosis, peripheral blood, uninvolved tumor-adjacent lung and tumor were collected and stored as a combination of fresh-frozen and FFPE material. Blood samples were analyzed as peripheral blood mononuclear cells for TCR repertoire profiling. What the research found in general, with its limitations: A median of 57 of the top 100 tumor clones were detected in paired uninvolved adjacent lung, and 28 of these tumor clones were also found among the top 100 clones of the paired uninvolved adjacent lung. Longer overall survival was associated with higher T cell density in blood, whereas shorter survival was associated with higher clonality in adjacent lung. Because the study design was exploratory, TCR variables were selected using unadjusted p-values without false-discovery rate correction. Uninvolved tumor-adjacent lung showed the highest T cell clonality, higher than tumor, which suggests more focused antigenic responses in the adjacent lung. Multi-region tumor sequencing was not performed, so intratumor heterogeneity could not be excluded.

As for this clone: What this receptor recognizes is not known. Within one base of it there is no much larger clone, and no base qualities were kept.

For CDR1 and CDR2, the germline V gene lists SGHTA and FQGNSA. The CDR3 holds 14 amino acids from the cysteine to the phenylalanine. Of the read, only the CDR3 DNA is kept; its 42 bases are in frame from base 1. Trimming leaves V shorter by 6 bases and J shorter by 5 bases, with the junction holding 8 bases beyond the gene matches. The clonotype was recovered from a woman aged 35-75 years with stage I lung adenocarcinoma. The specimen was peripheral blood, collected before any cancer treatment. The chain uses TRBV7-2 and TRBJ2-7, with TRBD1 matching 9 junction bases. This receptor carries the CDR3 CASRFRQGVNEQYF. The DNA reads TGTGCCAGCAGATTCAGACAGGGGGTCAACGAGCAGTACTTC.